This TCR beta chain was recovered during a study of T cells after posttransplantation cyclophosphamide. General study points: Later post-transplant blood repertoires were often dominated by donor CD8+ memory clones.

Assay: immunoSEQ multiplex PCR; the TCRdb copy retains only in-frame clones and omits some. Altogether fewer than 3,000 clones were found in the sample, and no singletons occur. Judged by abundance, this clone is medium-sized (0.01 to 0.1%). The antigen is undetermined. Cyclophosphamide on days +3 and +4 followed busulfan-fludarabine conditioning and a marrow graft. Germline CDR1 SEHNR, CDR2 FQNEAQ (reference sequence). This CDR3 contains 13 residues. V was shortened by 5 bases and J by 11 bases, with 17 bases between the two germline ends. V is TRBV7-9 and J is TRBJ2-3; D not resolved. Sequenced here: PBMCs, sampled after allogeneic stem cell transplant with posttransplant cyclophosphamide. The TCR sequence derives from a female patient in her fifties who received an allogeneic stem cell transplant from a related donor, was CMV-positive, and had no GVHD. Some T cells may be the graft donor's. In DNA, the CDR3 is TGTGCCAGCAGCGGCTTTGACGTGGGCGTGCAGTATTTT. Translated: CASSGFDVGVQYF.